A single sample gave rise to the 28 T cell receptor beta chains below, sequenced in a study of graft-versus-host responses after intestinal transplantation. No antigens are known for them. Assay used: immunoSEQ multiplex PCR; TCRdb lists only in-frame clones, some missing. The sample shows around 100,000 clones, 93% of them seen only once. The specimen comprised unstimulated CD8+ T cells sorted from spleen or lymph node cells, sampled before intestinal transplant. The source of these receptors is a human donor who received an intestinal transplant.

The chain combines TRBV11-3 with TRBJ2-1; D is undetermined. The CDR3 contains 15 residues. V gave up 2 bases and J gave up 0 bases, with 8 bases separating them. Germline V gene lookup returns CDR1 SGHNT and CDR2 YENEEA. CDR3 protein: CASSLWERSYNEQFF. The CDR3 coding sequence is TGTGCCAGCAGCTTATGGGAACGCTCCTACAATGAGCAGTTCTTC.

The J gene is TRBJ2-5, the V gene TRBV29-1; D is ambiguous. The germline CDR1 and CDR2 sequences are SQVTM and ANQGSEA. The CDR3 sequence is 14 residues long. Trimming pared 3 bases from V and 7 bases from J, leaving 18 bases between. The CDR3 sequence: CSVEFGIPIWTQYF. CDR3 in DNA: TGCAGCGTTGAGTTTGGGATTCCGATTTGGACCCAGTACTTC.

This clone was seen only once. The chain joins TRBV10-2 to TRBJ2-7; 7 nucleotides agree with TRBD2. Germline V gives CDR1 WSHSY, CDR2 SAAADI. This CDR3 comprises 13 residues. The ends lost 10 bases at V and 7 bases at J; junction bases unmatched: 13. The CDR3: CATERGLPGEQYF. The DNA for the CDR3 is TGCGCCACCGAGCGGGGACTGCCAGGGGAGCAGTACTTC.

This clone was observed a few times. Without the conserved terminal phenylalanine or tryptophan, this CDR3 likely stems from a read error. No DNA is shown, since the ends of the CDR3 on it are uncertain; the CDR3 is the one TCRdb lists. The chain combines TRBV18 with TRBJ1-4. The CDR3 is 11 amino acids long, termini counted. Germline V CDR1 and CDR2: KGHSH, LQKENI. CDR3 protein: CASSPRGLDPD.

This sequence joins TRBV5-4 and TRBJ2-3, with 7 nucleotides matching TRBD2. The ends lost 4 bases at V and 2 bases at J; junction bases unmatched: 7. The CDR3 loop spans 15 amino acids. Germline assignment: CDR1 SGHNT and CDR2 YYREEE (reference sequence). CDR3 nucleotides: TGTGCCAGCAGCACCTCGGGACTAATCACAGATACGCAGTATTTT. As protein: CASSTSGLITDTQYF. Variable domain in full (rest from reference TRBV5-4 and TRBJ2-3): ETGVTQSPTHLIKTRGQQVTLRCSSQSGHNTVSWYQQALGQGPQFIFQYYREEENGRGNFPPRFSGLQFPNYSSELNVNALELDDSALYLCASSTSGLITDTQYFGPGTRLTVL.

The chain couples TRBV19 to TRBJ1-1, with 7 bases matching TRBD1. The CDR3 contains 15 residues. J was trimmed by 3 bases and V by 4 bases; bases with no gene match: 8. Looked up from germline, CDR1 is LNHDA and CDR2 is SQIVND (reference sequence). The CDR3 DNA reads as TGTGCCAGTAGTACAGGGGGAGAAGGGTACACTGAAGCTTTCTTT. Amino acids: CASSTGGEGYTEAFF.

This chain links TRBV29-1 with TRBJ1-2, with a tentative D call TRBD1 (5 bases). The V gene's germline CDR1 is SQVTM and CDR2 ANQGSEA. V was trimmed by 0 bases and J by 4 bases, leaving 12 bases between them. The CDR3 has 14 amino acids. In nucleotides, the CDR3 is TGCAGCGTTGAAGATCCAAGGCAGGGCTATGGCTACACCTTC. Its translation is CSVEDPRQGYGYTF.

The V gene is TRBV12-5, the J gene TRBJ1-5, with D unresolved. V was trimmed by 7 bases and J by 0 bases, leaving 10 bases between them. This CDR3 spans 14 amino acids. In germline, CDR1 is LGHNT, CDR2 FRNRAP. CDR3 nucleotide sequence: TGTGCTAGTGTTTTTGGCTATAGCAATCAGCCCCAGCATTTT. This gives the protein CASVFGYSNQPQHF.

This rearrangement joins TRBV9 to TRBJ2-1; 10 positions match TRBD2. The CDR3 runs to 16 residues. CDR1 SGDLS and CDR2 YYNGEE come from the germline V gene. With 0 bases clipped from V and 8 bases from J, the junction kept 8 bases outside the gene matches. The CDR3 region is CASSVEGQRGGYEQFF. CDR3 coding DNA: TGTGCCAGCAGCGTAGAGGGTCAGCGGGGGGGATATGAGCAGTTCTTC.

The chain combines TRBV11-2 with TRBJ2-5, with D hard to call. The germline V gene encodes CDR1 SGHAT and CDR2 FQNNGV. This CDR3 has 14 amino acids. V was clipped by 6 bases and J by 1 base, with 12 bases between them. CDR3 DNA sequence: TGTGCCAGCAGAGGGTGGGGTTCCCAAGAGACCCAGTACTTC. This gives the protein CASRGWGSQETQYF.

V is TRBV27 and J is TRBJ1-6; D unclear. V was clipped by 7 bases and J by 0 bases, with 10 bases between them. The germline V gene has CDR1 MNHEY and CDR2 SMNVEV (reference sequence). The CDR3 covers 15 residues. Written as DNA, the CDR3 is TGTGCCAGCACCATGGGCCCCTCCTATAATTCACCCCTCCACTTT. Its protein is CASTMGPSYNSPLHF.

CDR3 bases: TGTGCCAGCAGTGAATTGCCGGGACCCGCATCTAACGAGCAGTACTTC. Translation gives CASSELPGPASNEQYF. This chain links TRBV2 with TRBJ2-7; D assignment may be TRBD1 or TRBD2 (5 bases each). CDR3 length equals 16 residues. Trimming took 2 bases from V and 5 from J, leaving 19 bases between them. Germline CDR1 reads SNHLY; CDR2 reads FYNNEI.

The CDR3 DNA is TGTGCCAGCAGCTTCGGGACAGGGAGCTCCTACGAGCAGTACTTC. It encodes CASSFGTGSSYEQYF. V is TRBV7-6 and J is TRBJ2-7; TRBD1 matches 9 bases. Germline CDR1 and CDR2: SGHVS and FNYEAQ. The CDR3 runs to 15 residues. V was clipped by 3 bases and J by 0 bases; unmatched bases: 3.

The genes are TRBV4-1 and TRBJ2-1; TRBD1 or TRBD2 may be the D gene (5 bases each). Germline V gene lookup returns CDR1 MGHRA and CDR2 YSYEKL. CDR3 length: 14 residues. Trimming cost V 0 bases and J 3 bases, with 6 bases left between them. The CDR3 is CASSQEGVYNEQFF. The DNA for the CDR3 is TGCGCCAGCAGCCAAGAGGGGGTCTACAATGAGCAGTTCTTC.

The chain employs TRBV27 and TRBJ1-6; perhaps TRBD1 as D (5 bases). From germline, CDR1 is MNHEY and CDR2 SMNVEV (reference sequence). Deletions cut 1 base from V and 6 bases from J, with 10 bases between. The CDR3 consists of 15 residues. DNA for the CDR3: TGTGCCAGCAGTTTATTGGGAAGGGGTAATTCACCCCTCCACTTT. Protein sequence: CASSLLGRGNSPLHF.

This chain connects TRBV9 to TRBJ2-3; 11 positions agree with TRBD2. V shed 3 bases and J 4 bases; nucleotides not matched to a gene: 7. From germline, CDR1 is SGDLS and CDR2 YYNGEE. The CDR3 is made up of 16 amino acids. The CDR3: CASSALAGGLADTQYF. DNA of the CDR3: TGTGCCAGCAGCGCCTTAGCGGGGGGGCTCGCAGATACGCAGTATTTT.

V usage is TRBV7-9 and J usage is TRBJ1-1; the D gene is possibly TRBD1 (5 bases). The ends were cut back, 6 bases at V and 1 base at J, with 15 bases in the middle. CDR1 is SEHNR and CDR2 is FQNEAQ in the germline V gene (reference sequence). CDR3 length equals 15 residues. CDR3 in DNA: TGTGCCAGCAGTTCCCTCGTTGGGGGGAACACTGAAGCTTTCTTT. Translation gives CASSSLVGGNTEAFF.

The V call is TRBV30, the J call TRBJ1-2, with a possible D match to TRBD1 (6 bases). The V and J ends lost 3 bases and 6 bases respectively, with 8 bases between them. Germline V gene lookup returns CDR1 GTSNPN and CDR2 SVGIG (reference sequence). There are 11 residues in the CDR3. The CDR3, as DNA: TGTGCCTGGAGACAGGGACATGGCTACACCTTC. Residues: CAWRQGHGYTF.

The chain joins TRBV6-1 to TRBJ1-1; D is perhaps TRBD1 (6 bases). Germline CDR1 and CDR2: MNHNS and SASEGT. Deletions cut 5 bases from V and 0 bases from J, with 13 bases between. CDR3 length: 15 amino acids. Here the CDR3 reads CASSQTGNLNTEAFF. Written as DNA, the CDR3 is TGTGCCAGCAGTCAGACAGGCAACTTGAACACTGAAGCTTTCTTT.

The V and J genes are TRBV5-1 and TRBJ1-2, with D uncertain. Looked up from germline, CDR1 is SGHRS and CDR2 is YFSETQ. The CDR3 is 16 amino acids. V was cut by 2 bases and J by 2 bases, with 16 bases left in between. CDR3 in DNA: TGCGCCAGCAGCTTAGTACGGCTCGGGAGGAACTATGGCTACACCTTC. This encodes CASSLVRLGRNYGYTF.

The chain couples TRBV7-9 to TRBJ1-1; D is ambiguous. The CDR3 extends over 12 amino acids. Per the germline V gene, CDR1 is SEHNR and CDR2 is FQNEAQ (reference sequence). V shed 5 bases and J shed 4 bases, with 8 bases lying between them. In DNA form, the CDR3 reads TGTGCCAGCAGCCCGATGGGCACTGAAGCTTTCTTT. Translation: CASSPMGTEAFF.

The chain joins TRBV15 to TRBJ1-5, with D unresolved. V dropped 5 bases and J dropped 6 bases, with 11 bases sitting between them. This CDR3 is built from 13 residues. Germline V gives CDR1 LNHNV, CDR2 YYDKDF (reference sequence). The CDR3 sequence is CATSGRLGQPQHF. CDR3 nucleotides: TGTGCCACCAGCGGGAGGCTGGGTCAGCCCCAGCATTTT.

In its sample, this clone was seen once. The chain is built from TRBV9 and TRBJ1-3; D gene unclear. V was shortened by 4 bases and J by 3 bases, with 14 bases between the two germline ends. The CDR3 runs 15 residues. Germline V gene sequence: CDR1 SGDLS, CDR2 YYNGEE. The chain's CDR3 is CASSPGQLGGNTIYF. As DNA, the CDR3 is TGTGCCAGCAGCCCCGGGCAGCTTGGTGGAAACACCATATATTTT.

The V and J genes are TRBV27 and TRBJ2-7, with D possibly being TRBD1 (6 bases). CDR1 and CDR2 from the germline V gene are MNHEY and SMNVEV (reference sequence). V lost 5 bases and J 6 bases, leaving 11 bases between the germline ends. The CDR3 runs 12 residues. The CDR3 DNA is TGTGCCAGCAGTCCGGACAGTTCCGAGCAGTACTTC. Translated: CASSPDSSEQYF.

In nucleotides, the CDR3 is TGCGCCAGCAGCCTGACTAGCGGGGGGCTGTATGGCTCCTACGAGCAGTACTTC. Residues: CASSLTSGGLYGSYEQYF. The V call is TRBV5-1, the J call TRBJ2-7; 13 nucleotides agree with TRBD2. Trimming cost V 4 bases and J 0 bases; bases outside gene matches: 10. This CDR3 has 18 amino acids. Germline CDR1 reads SGHRS; CDR2 reads YFSETQ.

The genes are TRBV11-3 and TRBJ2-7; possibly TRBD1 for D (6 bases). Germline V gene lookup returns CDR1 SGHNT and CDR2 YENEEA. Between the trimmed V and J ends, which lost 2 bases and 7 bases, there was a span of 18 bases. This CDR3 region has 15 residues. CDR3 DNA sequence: TGTGCCAGCAGCTTAACAACAGGGCCACCCGGGGAGCAGTACTTC. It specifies CASSLTTGPPGEQYF.

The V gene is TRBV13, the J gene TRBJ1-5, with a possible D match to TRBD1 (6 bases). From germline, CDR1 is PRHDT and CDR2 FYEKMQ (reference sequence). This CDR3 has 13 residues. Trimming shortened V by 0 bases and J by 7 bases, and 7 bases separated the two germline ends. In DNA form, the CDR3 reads TGTGCCAGCAGCTTAGGCACAGGGCAGCCCCAGCATTTT. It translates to CASSLGTGQPQHF.

The CDR3 reads CASTPGGVSSGEQYF. CDR3 DNA: TGTGCCAGCACACCTGGGGGGGTCTCCTCTGGCGAGCAGTACTTC. The V and J genes are TRBV6-5 and TRBJ2-7; 7 bases align to TRBD2. CDR1 MNHEY and CDR2 SVGAGI come from the germline V gene. J lost 6 bases, V lost 7 bases, and 15 bases had no gene match. The CDR3 is made up of 15 amino acids.